These 19 T cell receptor beta chains originate from one sample sequenced in a study of T cells in Graves' hyperthyroidism and ophthalmopathy. Amplification targeted TCR beta CDR3 regions from RNA transcripts. TCR CDR3 regions were first amplified by RT-PCR with HTBI primers. MiXCR, applied by TCRdb to the multiplex PCR reads, yields one record per CDR3 protein. Among 150,000 to 200,000 distinct CDR3 sequences listed, 9.4% were seen once. The sample consisted of blood. These receptors originate from a woman between 18 and 29 years old with Graves' hyperthyroidism that later progressed to Graves' ophthalmopathy.

Many counts were recorded for this clonotype. The chain employs TRBV3-1 and TRBJ2-1; a weak D match, TRBD1 (6 bases). The V gene's germline CDR1 is LGHDT and CDR2 YNNKEL (reference sequence). Trimming stripped 0 bases from V and 7 bases from J, with 10 bases between. The CDR3 runs to 14 residues. CDR3 amino acids: CASSQDGTINEQFF. The DNA for the CDR3 is TGTGCCAGCAGCCAAGACGGGACAATAAATGAGCAGTTCTTC.

This clonotype came up many times. This rearrangement joins TRBV19 to TRBJ2-7; D remains unclear. The CDR3 consists of 15 residues. Between the trimmed V and J ends, which lost 2 bases and 7 bases, there was a span of 18 bases. Germline CDR1 reads LNHDA; CDR2 reads SQIVND (reference sequence). CDR3: CASSISSPQDLEQYF. The CDR3 DNA reads as TGTGCCAGTAGTATATCATCGCCTCAGGACCTGGAGCAGTACTTC.

A remark on this clonotype: Given a much more abundant clone one base away, this may be a read error. V is TRBV7-9 and J is TRBJ2-1, with D unresolved. This CDR3 has 12 amino acids. CDR1 is SEHNR, CDR2 FQNEAQ, per germline (reference sequence). The V and J ends lost 2 bases and 6 bases respectively, with 5 bases between them. CDR3 sequence (DNA): TGTGCCAGCAGCTTACGGGCCAATGAGCAGTTCTTC. It yields the protein CASSLRANEQFF.

The table lists this clonotype with a few counts. This sequence joins TRBV15 and TRBJ1-4; TRBD1 is a possible D gene (5 bases). In germline, CDR1 is LNHNV, CDR2 YYDKDF (reference sequence). The V gene lost 4 bases and the J gene lost 7 bases, with 16 bases spanning the gap. CDR3 size: 15 residues. CDR3 sequence reads: CATSTARAGSEKLFF. CDR3 sequence (DNA): TGTGCCACCAGCACAGCCAGGGCGGGCAGTGAAAAACTGTTTTTT.

This clonotype was seen many times. The chain links TRBV7-2 to TRBJ2-1; tentative D call: TRBD2 (6 bases). The CDR3 is 15 amino acids. Germline CDR1 SGHTA, CDR2 FQGNSA. V lost 1 base and J lost 4, with 11 bases in between. CDR3 region: CASSLGFSGYNEQFF. The CDR3 coding sequence is TGTGCCAGCAGCTTAGGGTTTAGCGGATACAATGAGCAGTTCTTC.

This clonotype was picked up many times. V and J are TRBV6-2 or TRBV6-3 and TRBJ1-5; D is uncertain. Germline V CDR1 and CDR2: MNHEY, SVGEGT. The CDR3 has 14 residues. Trimming cost V 0 bases and J 5 bases, with 8 bases left between them. In DNA, the CDR3 is TGTGCCAGCAGTTACTCGACGAGGGATCAGCCCCAGCATTTT. As protein: CASSYSTRDQPQHF.

In its sample, this clonotype was seen a few times. The chain is built from TRBV7-8 and TRBJ2-2, with D possibly TRBD1 on 5 matching bases. The CDR3 totals 16 residues. V lost 7 bases to trimming and J lost 2 bases, with 17 bases between them. Germline CDR1 SGHVS, CDR2 FQNEAQ. CDR3 DNA: TGTGCCAGCACCCAAGGGGCGGACCATAACACCGGGGAGCTGTTTTTT. Translated, it gives CASTQGADHNTGELFF.

Regarding this clonotype: A much larger clone differs by one base, so this may be a read error. The rearrangement uses TRBV6-1 and TRBJ1-1; D not certain. Germline CDR1 MNHNS, CDR2 SASEGT. The CDR3 consists of 16 residues. V dropped 3 bases and J dropped 7 bases, with 21 bases sitting between them. Here the CDR3 DNA reads TGTGCCAGCAGTGACTCTGTAGGTTTAGAACAAGTTGAAGCTTTCTTT. It codes for CASSDSVGLEQVEAFF.

This clonotype has a handful of counts. A much larger clone is a single base away; this may be a read error. The chain links TRBV6-1 to TRBJ2-1; D may be TRBD2 (5 bases). CDR3 length: 14 amino acids. Per germline, CDR1 MNHNS and CDR2 SASEGT. The CDR3, as DNA: TGTGCCAGCAGTTGGAGAGAGGGCTACAATGTGCAGTTCTTC. Amino acid sequence: CASSWREGYNVQFF.

In its sample, this clonotype was seen many times. The V gene is TRBV5-8, the J gene TRBJ1-2; 8 nucleotides line up with TRBD1. Germline V gene sequence: CDR1 SGHTS, CDR2 YDEGEE. The CDR3 is 16 residues long. Trimming cost V 1 base and J 5 bases; bases outside gene matches: 10. The CDR3 bases are TGTGCCAGCAGCTTGCCCTTTCGAAGGACAGGGTATGGCTACACCTTC. It is translated as CASSLPFRRTGYGYTF.

For this clonotype: This could be a read error, since a much larger clone is one nucleotide away. The chain employs TRBV14 and TRBJ1-1; D uncertain. The CDR3 runs to 13 residues. The germline V gene has CDR1 SGHDN and CDR2 FVKESK. The CDR3 sequence: CASSQAVNAEAFF. The CDR3 DNA is TGTGCCAGCAGCCAAGCGGTGAACGCTGAAGCTTTCTTT.

This clonotype was observed a handful of times. This chain connects TRBV5-1 to TRBJ1-2; 10 bases match TRBD1. Germline CDR1 SGHRS, CDR2 YFSETQ. There are 15 residues in the CDR3. V shed 4 bases and J 2 bases; nucleotides not matched to a gene: 5. The CDR3 DNA follows: TGCGCCAGCAGCGGCTGGACAGGGGGGAACTATGGCTACACCTTC. Protein sequence: CASSGWTGGNYGYTF.

At least ten counts were recorded for this clonotype. The chain recombines TRBV10-3 with TRBJ1-5; D may be TRBD1 (6 bases). The CDR3 is made up of 13 amino acids. The V end was cut by 8 bases, the J end by 0 bases, with 8 bases between. Germline assignment: CDR1 ENHRY and CDR2 SYGVKD. Written as DNA, the CDR3 is TGTGCCATCGGGGGCGGTAGCAATCAGCCCCAGCATTTT. Its translation: CAIGGGSNQPQHF.

This clonotype appeared many times. The chain employs TRBV19 and TRBJ2-3; unclear D gene. This CDR3 region has 12 residues. Trimming cost V 9 bases and J 2 bases, with 9 bases left between them. Per the germline V gene, CDR1 is LNHDA and CDR2 is SQIVND (reference sequence). CDR3 sequence: CASSPPTDTQYF. In nucleotides, the CDR3 is TGTGCCAGCTCACCACCCACAGATACGCAGTATTTT.

The sample holds a few counts of this clonotype. The rearrangement joins TRBV28 to TRBJ1-2, with D maybe TRBD1 (5 bases). The CDR3 totals 13 residues. V gave up 3 bases and J gave up 3 bases, with 8 bases separating them. CDR1 is MDHEN, CDR2 SYDVKM, per germline. The CDR3, as DNA: TGTGCCAGCAGTTTTGGAGGGGACTATGGCTACACCTTC. This codes for CASSFGGDYGYTF.

This clonotype came up many times. The chain is built from TRBV20-1 and TRBJ1-4; D call uncertain. From germline, CDR1 is DFQATT and CDR2 SNEGSKA (reference sequence). This CDR3 has 14 residues. V was trimmed by 6 bases and J by 3 bases, leaving 14 bases between them. CDR3 region: CSAVPGLANEKLFF. CDR3 DNA: TGCAGTGCCGTTCCAGGACTGGCTAATGAAAAACTGTTTTTT.

This clonotype was observed many times. The rearrangement joins TRBV12-3 or TRBV12-4 to TRBJ2-3; TRBD2 matches at 7 bases. The junction had 4 bases not matched to a gene; V was cut back by 3 bases and J by 1 base. The CDR3 totals 15 residues. The CDR3 DNA reads TGTGCCAGCAGTTTTCGGGGGGAGGGCACAGATACGCAGTATTTT. It codes for CASSFRGEGTDTQYF.

In its sample, this clonotype was seen many times. The CDR3 nucleotides are TGCGCCAGCAGCTTGGAGGGTGGCACTGAAGCTTTCTTT. Its protein is CASSLEGGTEAFF. The V and J genes are TRBV5-1 and TRBJ1-1; no clear D. The CDR3 is 13 residues long. Trimming removed 0 bases at V and 4 bases at J, with 7 bases between. CDR1 and CDR2 from the germline V gene are SGHRS and YFSETQ.

This clonotype has ten or more counts. The chain recombines TRBV6-1 with TRBJ2-1; TRBD2 aligns across 11 bases. J was trimmed by 10 bases and V by 6 bases; bases with no gene match: 14. CDR3 length: 16 amino acids. Germline CDR1 and CDR2: MNHNS and SASEGT. The CDR3 DNA reads as TGTGCCAGCAGCCACAGACTAGCGGGACGAGGCCTAGAGCAGTTCTTC. The encoded protein is CASSHRLAGRGLEQFF.